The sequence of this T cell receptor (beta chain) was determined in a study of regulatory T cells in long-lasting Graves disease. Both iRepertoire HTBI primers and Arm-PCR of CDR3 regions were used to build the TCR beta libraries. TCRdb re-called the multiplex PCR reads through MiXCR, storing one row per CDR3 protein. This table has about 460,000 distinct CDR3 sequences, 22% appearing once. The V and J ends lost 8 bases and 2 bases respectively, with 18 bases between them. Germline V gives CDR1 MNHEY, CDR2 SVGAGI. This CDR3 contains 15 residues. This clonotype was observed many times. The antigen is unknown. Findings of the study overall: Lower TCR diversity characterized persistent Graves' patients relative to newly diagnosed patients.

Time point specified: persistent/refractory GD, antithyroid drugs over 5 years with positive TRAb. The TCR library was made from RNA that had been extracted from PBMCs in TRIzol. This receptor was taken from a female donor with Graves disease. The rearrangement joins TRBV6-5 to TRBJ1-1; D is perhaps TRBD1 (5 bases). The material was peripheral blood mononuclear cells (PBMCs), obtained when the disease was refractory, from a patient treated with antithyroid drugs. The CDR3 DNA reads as TGTGCCAGCTGTTGGACAAAGGGGCTAAACACTGAAGCTTTCTTT. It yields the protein CASCWTKGLNTEAFF.